This T cell receptor beta chain derives from a study of blood T cell repertoires in COVID-19. Overall study: Samples representing acute and convalescent COVID-19 were sourced from the United States, Italy and Spain. In each case, the material was cDNA or gDNA derived from T cells, B-cell-depleted T cells, or PBMCs.

Germline CDR1 is SGDLS and CDR2 is YYNGEE. The germline V and J ends were trimmed by 0 bases and 3 bases, with 15 bases remaining between them. The CDR3 length is 16 residues. Profiling relied on immunoSEQ multiplex PCR, and the TCRdb table lists in-frame clones only, not all of them. This sample has 200,000 to 250,000 clones, with about nine tenths found just once. This receptor was obtained from a woman aged 40 to 49 with acute COVID-19. This rearrangement joins TRBV9 to TRBJ1-1; D might be TRBD1 (6 bases). Sequenced material: PBMCs or T cells enriched from blood (not recorded which). The CDR3 sequence is CASSVDGGAGDTEAFF. CDR3 coding DNA: TGTGCCAGCAGCGTAGATGGGGGCGCTGGGGACACTGAAGCTTTCTTT.